Below are 7 T cell receptor beta chains sequenced from a single sample in a study of shared clonotypes between healthy human individuals. Only in-frame clones appear in the TCRdb table, and some are missing; sequencing was by immunoSEQ multiplex PCR. This table holds around 1,100,000 clones, roughly 80% found once. Material for sequencing was memory CD4+ T cells from PBMCs. As for subset: CD45RA-negative fraction. All receptors come from a man between 18 and 29 years old in good health. Some clones in this sample may be carry-over from other donors' samples.

This clone was found once. V and J are TRBV7-2 and TRBJ1-1; D ambiguous. The CDR3 covers 12 residues. Germline CDR1 SGHTA, CDR2 FQGNSA. The V end lost 5 bases, the J end lost 1 base, and 5 bases lay between the germline ends. The CDR3 coding sequence is TGTGCCAGCAGCCACAGGAACACTGAAGCTTTCTTT. Encoded protein: CASSHRNTEAFF.

Worth noting for this clone: Relative to the germline gene, one junction end is altered; a read error may explain this. The chain combines TRBV4-1 with TRBJ2-7; D tentatively reads TRBD1 or TRBD2 (5 bases each). The CDR3 length is 16 residues. Germline CDR1 reads MGHRA; CDR2 reads YSYEKL. The CDR3 DNA reads as TGTGCCAGCAGCCAAGACGAGGGGCAGGGCGTCGACGAGCAGTACTTC. This sequence encodes CASSQDEGQGVDEQYF.

The rearrangement links TRBV9 to TRBJ1-1, with 8 bases that match TRBD1. The V and J ends lost 4 bases and 2 bases, in that order; junction bases with no gene match: 7. In germline, CDR1 is SGDLS, CDR2 YYNGEE. This CDR3 has 15 amino acids. As DNA, the CDR3 is TGTGCCAGCAGCCCGTGGGGACAGGCTAACACTGAAGCTTTCTTT. Protein sequence: CASSPWGQANTEAFF.

The chain combines TRBV6-1 with TRBJ2-4; tentatively, D is TRBD1 (6 bases). V was pared by 1 base and J by 9 bases, with 22 bases between. Germline lookup yields CDR1 MNHNS and CDR2 SASEGT. The CDR3 runs to 17 residues. The CDR3 protein is CASSEVGQFLAITIQYF. DNA of the CDR3: TGTGCCAGCAGTGAAGTCGGACAGTTTTTAGCCATAACCATTCAGTACTTC.

The V and J genes are TRBV5-1 and TRBJ2-7; 7 nucleotides agree with TRBD2. This CDR3 has 14 residues. Germline trimming cut 7 bases from V and 3 bases from J; bases unmatched to any gene: 10. Germline V gene sequence: CDR1 SGHRS, CDR2 YFSETQ. The CDR3: CASGLSGGSYEQYF. The CDR3 DNA sequence: TGCGCCAGCGGTCTATCGGGAGGCAGCTACGAGCAGTACTTC.

The chain joins TRBV5-1 to TRBJ2-7; 11 positions match TRBD2. The CDR3 extends over 18 amino acids. V trimming: 4 bases; J trimming: 1 base; junction bases outside the gene matches: 13. Germline V gene sequence: CDR1 SGHRS, CDR2 YFSETQ. DNA for the CDR3: TGCGCCAGCAGCCGCTCACTACTAGCGGGGGAACTTTCCTACGAGCAGTACTTC. This encodes CASSRSLLAGELSYEQYF.

This rearrangement joins TRBV4-1 to TRBJ1-2, with no clear D. Trimming cost V 0 bases and J 2 bases, with 10 bases left between them. Germline V gene sequence: CDR1 MGHRA, CDR2 YSYEKL. This CDR3 contains 15 residues. CDR3 nucleotides: TGCGCCAGCAGCCAAGAAATAGGCAAAAACTATGGCTACACCTTC. It specifies CASSQEIGKNYGYTF.